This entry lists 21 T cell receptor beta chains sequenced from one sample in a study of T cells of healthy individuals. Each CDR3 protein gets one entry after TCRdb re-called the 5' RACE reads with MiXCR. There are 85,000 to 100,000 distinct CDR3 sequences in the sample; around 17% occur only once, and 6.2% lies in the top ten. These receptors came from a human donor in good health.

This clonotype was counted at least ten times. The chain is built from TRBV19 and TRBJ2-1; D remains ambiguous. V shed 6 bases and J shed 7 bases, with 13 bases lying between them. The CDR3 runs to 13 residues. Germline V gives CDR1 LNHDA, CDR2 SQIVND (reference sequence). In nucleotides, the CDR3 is TGTGCCAGTAGCATTACCCAGAAGAATGAGCAGTTCTTC. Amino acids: CASSITQKNEQFF.

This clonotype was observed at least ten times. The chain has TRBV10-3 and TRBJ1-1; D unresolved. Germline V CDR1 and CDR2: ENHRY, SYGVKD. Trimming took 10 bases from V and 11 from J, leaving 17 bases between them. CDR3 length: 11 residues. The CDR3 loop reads CATFLGSSAFF. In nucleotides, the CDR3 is TGTGCCACCTTTTTGGGCTCATCGGCTTTCTTT.

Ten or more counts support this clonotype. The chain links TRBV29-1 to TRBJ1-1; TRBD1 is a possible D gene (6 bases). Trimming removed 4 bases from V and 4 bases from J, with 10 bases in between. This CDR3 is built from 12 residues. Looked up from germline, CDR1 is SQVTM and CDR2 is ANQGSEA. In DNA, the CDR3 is TGCAGCGTTGTGGGGGCACCCACTGAAGCTTTCTTT. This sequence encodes CSVVGAPTEAFF.

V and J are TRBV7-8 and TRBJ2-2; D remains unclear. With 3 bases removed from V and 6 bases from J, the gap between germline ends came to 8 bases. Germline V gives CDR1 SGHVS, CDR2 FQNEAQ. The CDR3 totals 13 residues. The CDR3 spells CASSFQAPGELFF. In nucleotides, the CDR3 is TGTGCCAGCAGCTTCCAGGCGCCCGGGGAGCTGTTTTTT.

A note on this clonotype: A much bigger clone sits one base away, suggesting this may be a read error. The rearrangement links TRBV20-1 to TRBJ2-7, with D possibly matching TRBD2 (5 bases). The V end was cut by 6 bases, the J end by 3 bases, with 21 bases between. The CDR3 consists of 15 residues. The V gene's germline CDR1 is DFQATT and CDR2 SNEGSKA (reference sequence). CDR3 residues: CSAETVGSGYYEQYF. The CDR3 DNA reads TGCAGTGCGGAAACAGTGGGGAGTGGGTACTACGAGCAGTACTTC.

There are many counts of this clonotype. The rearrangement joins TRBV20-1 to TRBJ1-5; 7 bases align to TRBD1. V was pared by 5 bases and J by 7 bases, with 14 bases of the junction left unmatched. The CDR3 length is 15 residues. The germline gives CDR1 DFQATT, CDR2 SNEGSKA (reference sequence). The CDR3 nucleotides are TGCAGTGCTTCAGGGGGACACCTCTTAAGACAGCCCCAGCATTTT. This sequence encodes CSASGGHLLRQPQHF.

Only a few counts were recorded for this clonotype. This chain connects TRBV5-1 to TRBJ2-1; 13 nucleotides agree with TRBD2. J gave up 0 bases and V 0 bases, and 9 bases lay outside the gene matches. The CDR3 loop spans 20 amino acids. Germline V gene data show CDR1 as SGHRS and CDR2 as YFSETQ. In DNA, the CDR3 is TGCGCCAGCAGCTTGGTGGGGGGACTAGCGGGATTGAGCTCCTACAATGAGCAGTTCTTC. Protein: CASSLVGGLAGLSSYNEQFF.

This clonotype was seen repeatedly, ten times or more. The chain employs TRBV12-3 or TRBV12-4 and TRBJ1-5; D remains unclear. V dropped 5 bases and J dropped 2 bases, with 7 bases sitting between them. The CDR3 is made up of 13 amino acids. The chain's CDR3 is CASSVQGNQPQHF. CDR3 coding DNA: TGTGCCAGCAGTGTTCAGGGCAATCAGCCCCAGCATTTT.

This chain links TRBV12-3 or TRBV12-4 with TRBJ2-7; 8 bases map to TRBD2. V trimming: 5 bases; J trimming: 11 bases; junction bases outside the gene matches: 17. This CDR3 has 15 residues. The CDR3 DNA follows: TGTGCCAGCAGTCCGGATTTGGGTTGGGCGGGAGGAGAGTACTTC. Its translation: CASSPDLGWAGGEYF.

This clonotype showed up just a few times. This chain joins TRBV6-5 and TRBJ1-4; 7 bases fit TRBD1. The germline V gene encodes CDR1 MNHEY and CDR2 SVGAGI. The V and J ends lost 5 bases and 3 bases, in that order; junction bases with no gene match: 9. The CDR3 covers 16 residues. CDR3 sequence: CASSPGTAFANEKLFF. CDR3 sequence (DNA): TGTGCCAGCAGTCCCGGGACAGCCTTTGCTAATGAAAAACTGTTTTTT.

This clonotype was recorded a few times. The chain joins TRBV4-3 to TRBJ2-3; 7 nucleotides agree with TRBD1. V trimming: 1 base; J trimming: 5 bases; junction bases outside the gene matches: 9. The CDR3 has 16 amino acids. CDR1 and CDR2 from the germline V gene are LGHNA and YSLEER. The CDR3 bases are TGCGCCAGCAGCCAAGTTTATGACAGGGTGGTAGATACGCAGTATTTT. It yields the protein CASSQVYDRVVDTQYF.

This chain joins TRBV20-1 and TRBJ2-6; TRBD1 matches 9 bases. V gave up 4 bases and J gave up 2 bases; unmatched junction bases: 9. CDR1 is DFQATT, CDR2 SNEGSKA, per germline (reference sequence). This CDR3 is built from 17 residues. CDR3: CSAISNRGRAGANVLTF. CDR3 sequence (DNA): TGCAGTGCTATTTCGAACAGGGGGCGCGCTGGGGCCAACGTCCTGACTTTC.

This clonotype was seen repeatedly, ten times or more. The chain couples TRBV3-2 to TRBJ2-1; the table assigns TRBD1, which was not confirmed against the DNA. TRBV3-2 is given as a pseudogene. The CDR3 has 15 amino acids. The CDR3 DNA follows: TGTGCCAGCAGCCTCAGGGGGAGCTCCTACAATGAGCAGTTCTTC. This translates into CASSLRGSSYNEQFF.

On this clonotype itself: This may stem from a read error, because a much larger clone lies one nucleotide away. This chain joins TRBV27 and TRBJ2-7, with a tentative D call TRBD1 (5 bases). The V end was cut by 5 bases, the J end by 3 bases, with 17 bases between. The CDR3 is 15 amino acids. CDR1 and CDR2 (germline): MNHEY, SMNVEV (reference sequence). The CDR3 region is CASSKDSMEIYEQYF. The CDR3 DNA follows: TGTGCCAGCAGTAAAGACAGCATGGAGATCTACGAGCAGTACTTC.

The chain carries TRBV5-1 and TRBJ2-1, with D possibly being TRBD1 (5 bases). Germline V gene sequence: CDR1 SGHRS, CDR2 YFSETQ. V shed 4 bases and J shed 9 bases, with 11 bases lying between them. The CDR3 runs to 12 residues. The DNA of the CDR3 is TGCGCCAGCAGCGCGGCTGGGGCTGAGCAGTTCTTC. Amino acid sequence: CASSAAGAEQFF. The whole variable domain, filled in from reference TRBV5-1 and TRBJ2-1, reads KAGVTQTPRYLIKTRGQQVTLSCSPISGHRSVSWYQQTPGQGLQFLFEYFSETQRNKGNFPGRFSGRQFSNSRSEMNVSTLELGDSALYLCASSAAGAEQFFGPGTRLTVL.

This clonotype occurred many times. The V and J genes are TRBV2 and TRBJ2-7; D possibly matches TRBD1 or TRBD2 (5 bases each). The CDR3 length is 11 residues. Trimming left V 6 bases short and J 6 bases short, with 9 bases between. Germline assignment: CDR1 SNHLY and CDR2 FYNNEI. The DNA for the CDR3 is TGTGCCAGCAGGAGGGGCCGCGAGCAGTACTTC. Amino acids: CASRRGREQYF.

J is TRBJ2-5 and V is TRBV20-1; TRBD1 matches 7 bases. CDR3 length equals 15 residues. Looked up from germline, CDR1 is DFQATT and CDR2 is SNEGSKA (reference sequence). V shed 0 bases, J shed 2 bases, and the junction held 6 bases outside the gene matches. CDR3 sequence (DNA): TGCAGTGCTAGAGATCCGACAGGGCAACAAGAGACCCAGTACTTC. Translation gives CSARDPTGQQETQYF.

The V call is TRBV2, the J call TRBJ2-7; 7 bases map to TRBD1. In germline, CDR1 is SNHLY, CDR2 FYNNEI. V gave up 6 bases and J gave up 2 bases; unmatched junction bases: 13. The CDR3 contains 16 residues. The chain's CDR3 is CASRLNRGSGAYEQYF. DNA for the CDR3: TGTGCCAGCAGGCTCAACAGGGGTTCCGGGGCCTACGAGCAGTACTTC.

The CDR3 loop reads CASNSSTDTQYF. The CDR3 DNA sequence: TGTGCCAGCAACTCTAGCACAGATACGCAGTATTTT. The chain couples TRBV6-4 to TRBJ2-3; D is ambiguous. V gave up 7 bases and J gave up 0 bases, with 5 bases separating them. Germline V gene sequence: CDR1 MRHNA, CDR2 SNTAGT. This CDR3 spans 12 amino acids.

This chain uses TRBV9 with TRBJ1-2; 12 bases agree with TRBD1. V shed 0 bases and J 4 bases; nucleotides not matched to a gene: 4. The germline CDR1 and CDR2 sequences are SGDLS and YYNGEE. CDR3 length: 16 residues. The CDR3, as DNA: TGTGCCAGCAGCGTAGGGGGACAGGGGGCCGGCTATGGCTACACCTTC. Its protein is CASSVGGQGAGYGYTF.

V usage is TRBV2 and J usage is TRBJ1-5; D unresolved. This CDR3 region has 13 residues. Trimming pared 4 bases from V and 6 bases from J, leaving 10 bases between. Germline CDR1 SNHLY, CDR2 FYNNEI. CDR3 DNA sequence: TGTGCCAGCAGTGCTCATATTAGTCAGCCCCAGCATTTT. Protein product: CASSAHISQPQHF.